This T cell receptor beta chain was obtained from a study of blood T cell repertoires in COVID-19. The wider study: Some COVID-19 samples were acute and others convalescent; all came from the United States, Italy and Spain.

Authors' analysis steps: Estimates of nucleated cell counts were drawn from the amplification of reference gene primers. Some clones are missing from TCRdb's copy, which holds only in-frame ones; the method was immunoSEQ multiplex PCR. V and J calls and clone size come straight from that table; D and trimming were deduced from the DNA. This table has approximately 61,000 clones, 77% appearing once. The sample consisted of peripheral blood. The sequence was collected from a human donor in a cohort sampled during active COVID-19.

CDR3 region: CASSERSPGTGYNTEAFF. The CDR3 region has the DNA TGTGCCAGCAGTGAGAGATCTCCGGGGACAGGATACAACACTGAAGCTTTCTTT. V is TRBV2 and J is TRBJ1-1; TRBD1 matches at 8 bases. V was pared by 3 bases and J by 2 bases, with 14 bases of the junction left unmatched. CDR1 is SNHLY and CDR2 is FYNNEI in the germline V gene. There are 18 residues in the CDR3.